This T cell receptor beta chain was identified during a study of CD8+ T cells in alopecia areata. At the level of the study: Percentage of affected scalp area was the basis on which treated patients' severity was scored.

Study-wide results and limits: Many expanded lesional clones persisted in scalp and blood during tofacitinib.

Details on this clone: The antigen remains undetermined.

The authors extracted RNA and reverse transcribed it into cDNA as the sequencing template. This table comes from immunoSEQ multiplex PCR, and its TCRdb copy is limited to in-frame clones, with some not included. The data contain around 97,000 clones, 85% to 90% of them seen just once; the ten biggest clones take up 11%. The CDR3 has 13 residues. Germline V lookup: CDR1 LNHDA, CDR2 SQIVND (reference sequence). Trimming shortened V by 2 bases and J by 6 bases, and 11 bases separated the two germline ends. As for treatment: oral pan-JAK inhibitor, 5-10 mg twice daily. Samples from alopecia areata patients were lesional scalp punch biopsies and peripheral blood.

The sequence was obtained from a human donor with alopecia areata. The chain carries TRBV19 and TRBJ2-7; D is uncertain. The starting material was CD8+ T cells sorted from blood, obtained at roughly week 30, from a patient treated with tofacitinib. The DNA for the CDR3 is TGTGCCAGTAGTATAAGTAAAGGGTTCGAGCAGTACTTC. The encoded protein is CASSISKGFEQYF.